The present T cell receptor beta chain was sequenced within a study of spatial heterogeneity in lung cancer. Stated time point: sample taken at primary tumor resection. The study sequenced unsorted whole RNA from tumor, nontumor lung or frozen PBMC. The CDR3 sequence is 12 residues long. Germline V gives CDR1 SQVTM, CDR2 ANQGSEA. V was trimmed by 4 bases and J by 6 bases, leaving 11 bases between them. This clonotype counts as medium-sized. TCRdb re-called the 5' RACE reads with MiXCR, one entry per CDR3 protein. The profile covers 3,500 to 5,000 distinct CDR3 sequences, with around a tenth appearing a single time and around 46% taken by the ten largest.

The sequencing here drew on PBMCs, taken at surgery. The chain joins TRBV29-1 to TRBJ2-3; no clear D gene. The clonotype was recovered from a male donor with early-stage non-small cell lung cancer. The CDR3 here is CSVVQTEDTQYF. CDR3 nucleotides: TGCAGCGTTGTCCAAACTGAGGATACGCAGTATTTT.